In its sample, the clone carrying this T cell receptor beta chain was seen many times. The source of the sample is a study of regulatory T cells in long-lasting Graves disease. Background on the study: Newly diagnosed Graves' patients had under 3 months of antithyroid drugs.

As to time point: newly diagnosed GD, antithyroid drugs for less than 3 months. Preparation of the TCR library used RNA extracted from PBMCs. According to the study, TCR beta libraries were built with iRepertoire HTBI primers and CDR3-region Arm-PCR. A single record per CDR3 protein comes from TCRdb applying MiXCR to the multiplex PCR reads. The table has fewer than 350,000 distinct CDR3 sequences, about 18% seen once; the top ten hold about 38%. CDR3 length: 13 amino acids. V lost 4 bases to trimming and J lost 4 bases; unmatched junction nucleotides: 2. CDR1 DFQATT and CDR2 SNEGSKA come from the germline V gene (reference sequence).

This receptor was taken from a female donor with Graves disease. Sequences were derived from peripheral blood mononuclear cells (PBMCs), sampled at new diagnosis, from a patient treated with antithyroid drugs. The rearrangement links TRBV20-1 to TRBJ1-5; TRBD1 matches 9 bases. The CDR3 region has the DNA TGCAGTGCTAAGGGACAGGGTAATCAGCCCCAGCATTTT. Its translation is CSAKGQGNQPQHF.